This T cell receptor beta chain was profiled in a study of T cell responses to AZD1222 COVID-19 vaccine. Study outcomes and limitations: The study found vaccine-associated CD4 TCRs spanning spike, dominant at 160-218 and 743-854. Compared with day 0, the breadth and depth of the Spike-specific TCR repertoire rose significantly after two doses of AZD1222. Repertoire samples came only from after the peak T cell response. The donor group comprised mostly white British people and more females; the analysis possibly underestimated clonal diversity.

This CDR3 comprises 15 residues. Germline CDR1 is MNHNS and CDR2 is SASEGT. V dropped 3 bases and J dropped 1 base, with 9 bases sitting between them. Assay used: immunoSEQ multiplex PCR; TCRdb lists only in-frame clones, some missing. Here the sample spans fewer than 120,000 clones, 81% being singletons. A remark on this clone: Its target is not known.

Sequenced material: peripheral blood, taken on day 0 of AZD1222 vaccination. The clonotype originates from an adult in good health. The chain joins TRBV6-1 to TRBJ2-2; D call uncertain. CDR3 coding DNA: TGTGCCAGCAGTGAGGTGGTAAAGAACACCGGGGAGCTGTTTTTT. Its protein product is CASSEVVKNTGELFF.